This is a list of T cell receptor beta chains from one sample in a study of regulatory T cells in long-lasting Graves disease. TCRdb itself ran the multiplex PCR reads through MiXCR, one entry per CDR3 protein. The sample holds hundreds of thousands of distinct CDR3 sequences, about 16% seen once. This same sample was also part of a study on T cells in Graves' hyperthyroidism and ophthalmopathy.

The sequenced sample was peripheral blood mononuclear cells (PBMCs), obtained at new diagnosis, from a patient treated with antithyroid drugs. These TCRs come from a man aged 18-30 years with Graves disease. The CDR3 runs from the conserved cysteine through the conserved F or W. D genes are given only for firm matches. Part of the rows lack a size; the others show once, few, many or a class for expanded clones.

cdr3_length: 16; v_call: TRBV7-8; clone_size: -; d_call: -; j_call: TRBJ2-1; cdr3_nt: TGTGCCAGCAGCTATGTGAGCGGGCTCAAATACAATGAGCAGTTCTTC; cdr3_aa: CASSYVSGLKYNEQFF
cdr3_length: 12; v_call: TRBV28; clone_size: -; d_call: TRBD1; j_call: TRBJ1-1; cdr3_nt: TGTGCCAGCAGGCGGGGACAGGGTAGGGCTTTCTTT; cdr3_aa: CASRRGQGRAFF
cdr3_length: 16; v_call: TRBV6-1; clone_size: few; d_call: TRBD2; j_call: TRBJ2-3; cdr3_nt: TGTGCCAGCAGTGGGACTAGCGGGACCCAGACAGATACGCAGTATTTT; cdr3_aa: CASSGTSGTQTDTQYF
cdr3_length: 12; v_call: TRBV28; clone_size: many; d_call: -; j_call: TRBJ1-2; cdr3_nt: TGTGCCAGCACCGGACGGAACTATGGCTACACCTTC; cdr3_aa: CASTGRNYGYTF
cdr3_length: 14; v_call: TRBV30; clone_size: many; d_call: -; j_call: TRBJ1-5; cdr3_nt: TGTGCCTGGAGTGGCCCCTCTCGCAATCAGCCCCAGCATTTT; cdr3_aa: CAWSGPSRNQPQHF
cdr3_length: 14; v_call: TRBV9; clone_size: few; d_call: -; j_call: TRBJ1-1; cdr3_nt: TGTGCCAGCAGCGTTACGGGTTTGAACACTGAAGCTTTCTTT; cdr3_aa: CASSVTGLNTEAFF
cdr3_length: 15; v_call: TRBV7-8; clone_size: few; d_call: -; j_call: TRBJ2-7; cdr3_nt: TGTGCCAGCAGCGACGGGCGAGTATGGCCCTACGAGCAGTACTTC; cdr3_aa: CASSDGRVWPYEQYF
cdr3_length: 14; v_call: TRBV20-1; clone_size: many; d_call: -; j_call: TRBJ2-5; cdr3_nt: TGCAGTGCTCTCCGCCAGGGCGGGTCGGAGACCCAGTACTTC; cdr3_aa: CSALRQGGSETQYF
cdr3_length: 12; v_call: TRBV9; clone_size: few; d_call: -; j_call: TRBJ1-1; cdr3_nt: TGTGCCAGCAGCGGAGTCCGAGCTGAAGCTTTCTTT; cdr3_aa: CASSGVRAEAFF
cdr3_length: 13; v_call: TRBV20-1; clone_size: few; d_call: TRBD1; j_call: TRBJ2-5; cdr3_nt: TGCAGTGCTGGGACAGGGAGCCAAGAGACCCAGTACTTC; cdr3_aa: CSAGTGSQETQYF
cdr3_length: 15; v_call: TRBV18; clone_size: -; d_call: TRBD2; j_call: TRBJ2-1; cdr3_nt: TGTGCCAGCTCACCAGGTGGTAGCGGGAGGGCCGGGCAGTTCTTC; cdr3_aa: CASSPGGSGRAGQFF
cdr3_length: 14; v_call: TRBV7-2; clone_size: many; d_call: -; j_call: TRBJ1-4; cdr3_nt: TGTGCCAGCAGCCCTAGACGGACAAATGAAAAACTGTTTTTT; cdr3_aa: CASSPRRTNEKLFF
cdr3_length: 15; v_call: TRBV6-5; clone_size: many; d_call: -; j_call: TRBJ1-1; cdr3_nt: TGTGCCAGCAGTTACTCGCCTTTAACCAACACTGAAGCTTTCTTT; cdr3_aa: CASSYSPLTNTEAFF
cdr3_length: 14; v_call: TRBV11-2; clone_size: -; d_call: -; j_call: TRBJ1-2; cdr3_nt: TGTGCCAGCAGCCCAGGCGCTGCTCCGTTTGGCTACACCTTC; cdr3_aa: CASSPGAAPFGYTF
cdr3_length: 14; v_call: TRBV5-4; clone_size: -; d_call: -; j_call: TRBJ2-7; cdr3_nt: TGTGCCAGCAGCTTGAACCCTAGCGATTACGAGCAGTACTTC; cdr3_aa: CASSLNPSDYEQYF
cdr3_length: 11; v_call: TRBV7-9; clone_size: many; d_call: -; j_call: TRBJ2-5; cdr3_nt: TGTGCCAGCAGCACGTGGGAGACCCAGTACTTC; cdr3_aa: CASSTWETQYF
cdr3_length: 15; v_call: TRBV27; clone_size: many; d_call: TRBD1; j_call: TRBJ2-3; cdr3_nt: TGTGCCAGCAGTGGTTGGACAGGTCCGCAGGATACGCAGTATTTT; cdr3_aa: CASSGWTGPQDTQYF
cdr3_length: 15; v_call: TRBV4-2; clone_size: few; d_call: -; j_call: TRBJ1-5; cdr3_nt: TGTGCCAGCAGCCAAGAATTCAGCCCCAATCAGCCCCAGCATTTT; cdr3_aa: CASSQEFSPNQPQHF
cdr3_length: 16; v_call: TRBV9; clone_size: -; d_call: TRBD1; j_call: TRBJ1-5; cdr3_nt: TGTGCCAGCAGCGGTGGACAGGGTTATAGCAATCAGCCCCAGCATTTT; cdr3_aa: CASSGGQGYSNQPQHF
cdr3_length: 15; v_call: TRBV28; clone_size: -; d_call: TRBD1; j_call: TRBJ2-4; cdr3_nt: TGTGCCAGCAGTTTAGGGGCAGGGGGTGTAAACACTCAGTACTTC; cdr3_aa: CASSLGAGGVNTQYF
cdr3_length: 16; v_call: TRBV2; clone_size: few; d_call: TRBD1; j_call: TRBJ2-2; cdr3_nt: TGTGCCAGCATTAAGGACAGGGGGTCGAACACCGGGGAGCTGTTTTTT; cdr3_aa: CASIKDRGSNTGELFF
cdr3_length: 16; v_call: TRBV27; clone_size: many; d_call: -; j_call: TRBJ2-1; cdr3_nt: TGTGCCAGCAGCCCCCGAGGGGTTAGGGGGAGTACTGAGCAGTTCTTC; cdr3_aa: CASSPRGVRGSTEQFF